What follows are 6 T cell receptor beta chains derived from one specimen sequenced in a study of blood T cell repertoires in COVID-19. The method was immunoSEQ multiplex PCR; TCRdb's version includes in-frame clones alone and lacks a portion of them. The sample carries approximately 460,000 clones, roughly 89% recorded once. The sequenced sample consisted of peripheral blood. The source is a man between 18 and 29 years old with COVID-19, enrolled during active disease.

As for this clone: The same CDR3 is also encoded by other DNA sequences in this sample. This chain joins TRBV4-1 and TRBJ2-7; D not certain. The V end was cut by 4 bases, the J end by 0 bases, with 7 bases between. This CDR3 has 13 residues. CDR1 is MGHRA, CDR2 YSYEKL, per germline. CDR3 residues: CASSPPSSYEQYF. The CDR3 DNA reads TGCGCCAGCAGCCCGCCGAGCTCCTACGAGCAGTACTTC.

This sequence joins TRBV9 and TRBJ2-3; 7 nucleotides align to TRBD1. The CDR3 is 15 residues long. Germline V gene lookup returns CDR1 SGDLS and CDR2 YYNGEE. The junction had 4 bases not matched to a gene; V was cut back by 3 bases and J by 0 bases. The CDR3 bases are TGTGCCAGCAGCGGTACAGGGGCTAGCACAGATACGCAGTATTTT. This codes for CASSGTGASTDTQYF.

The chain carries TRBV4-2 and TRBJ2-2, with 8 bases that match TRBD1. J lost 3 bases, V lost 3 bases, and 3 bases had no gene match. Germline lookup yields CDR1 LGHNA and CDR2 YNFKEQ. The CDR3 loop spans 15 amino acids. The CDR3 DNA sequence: TGTGCCAGCAGCCACGGACAGGGAGACACCGGGGAGCTGTTTTTT. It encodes CASSHGQGDTGELFF.

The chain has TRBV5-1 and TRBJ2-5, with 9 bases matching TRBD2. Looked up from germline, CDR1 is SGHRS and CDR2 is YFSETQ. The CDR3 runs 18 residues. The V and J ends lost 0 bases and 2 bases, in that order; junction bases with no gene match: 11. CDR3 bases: TGCGCCAGCAGCTTGGGACTAGCGGTCCGCAAGGGGCAAGAGACCCAGTACTTC. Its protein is CASSLGLAVRKGQETQYF.

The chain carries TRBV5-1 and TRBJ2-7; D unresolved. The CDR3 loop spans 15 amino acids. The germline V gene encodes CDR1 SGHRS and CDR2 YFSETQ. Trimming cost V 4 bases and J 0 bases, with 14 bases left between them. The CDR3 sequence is CASSLDSTSSYEQYF. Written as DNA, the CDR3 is TGCGCCAGCAGCCTTGACTCGACCAGCTCCTACGAGCAGTACTTC.

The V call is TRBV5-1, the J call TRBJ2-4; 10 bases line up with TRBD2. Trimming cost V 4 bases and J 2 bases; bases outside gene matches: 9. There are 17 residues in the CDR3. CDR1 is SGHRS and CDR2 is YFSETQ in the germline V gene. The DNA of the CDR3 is TGCGCCAGCAGCATCGGACTAGCGGATAACTCCAAAAACATTCAGTACTTC. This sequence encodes CASSIGLADNSKNIQYF.